The clone carrying this T cell receptor (beta chain) was picked up one time. Its specificity is not known. This specimen comes from a study of identifying expanded T cells in peripheral blood. Study-wide results and caveats: Differentially abundant clones: roughly 1.2 between replicates, 16.4 at two to three weeks, under 25 at four. Clone count variance between two-week samples rose with total template count.

CDR3 size: 14 residues. The germline V gene has CDR1 SGDLS and CDR2 YYNGEE. The V end lost 3 bases, the J end lost 0 bases, and 10 bases lay between the germline ends. No infections or other immune events were documented during collection. Assay: immunoSEQ multiplex PCR; the TCRdb copy retains only in-frame clones and omits some. The sample consists of 60,000 to 65,000 clones, over 80% of them appearing once. Material: blood. The sequence was collected from a person between 18 and 75 years old in good health. This sequence joins TRBV9 and TRBJ2-7; D gene uncertain. CDR3 residues: CASSADWDSYEQYF. In DNA form, the CDR3 reads TGTGCCAGCAGCGCTGACTGGGACTCCTACGAGCAGTACTTC. Based on the CDR3 plus reference TRBV9 and TRBJ2-7, the full variable domain is DSGVTQTPKHLITATGQRVTLRCSPRSGDLSVYWYQQSLDQGLQFLIQYYNGEERAKGNILERFSAQQFPDLHSELNLSSLELGDSALYFCASSADWDSYEQYFGPGTRLTVT.